This T cell receptor (beta chain) is drawn from a study of blood T cells in healthy people across ages. Trimming took off 6 bases at V and 6 bases at J, with 12 bases between the two ends. Looked up from germline, CDR1 is SNHLY and CDR2 is FYNNEI. The CDR3 has 12 residues. Turning to this clonotype: Its antigen is currently unknown.

Primed by a sample-barcoded 5' primer and a J-beta primer mix, a second PCR proceeded for about 6 to 12 cycles. A single record per CDR3 protein comes from TCRdb applying MiXCR to the 5' RACE reads. The sample contains around 750,000 distinct CDR3 sequences, 40% to 65% of which appear only once. Study outcomes and limitations: Naive T cell percentage strongly correlated with TCR beta diversity.

V is TRBV2 and J is TRBJ2-7; D perhaps matches TRBD2 (6 bases). Sequenced input: blood. This sequence originates from a man older than 75 in good health. CDR3 loop: CASRLTGVEQYF. In DNA form, the CDR3 reads TGTGCCAGCAGATTAACGGGGGTCGAGCAGTACTTC.